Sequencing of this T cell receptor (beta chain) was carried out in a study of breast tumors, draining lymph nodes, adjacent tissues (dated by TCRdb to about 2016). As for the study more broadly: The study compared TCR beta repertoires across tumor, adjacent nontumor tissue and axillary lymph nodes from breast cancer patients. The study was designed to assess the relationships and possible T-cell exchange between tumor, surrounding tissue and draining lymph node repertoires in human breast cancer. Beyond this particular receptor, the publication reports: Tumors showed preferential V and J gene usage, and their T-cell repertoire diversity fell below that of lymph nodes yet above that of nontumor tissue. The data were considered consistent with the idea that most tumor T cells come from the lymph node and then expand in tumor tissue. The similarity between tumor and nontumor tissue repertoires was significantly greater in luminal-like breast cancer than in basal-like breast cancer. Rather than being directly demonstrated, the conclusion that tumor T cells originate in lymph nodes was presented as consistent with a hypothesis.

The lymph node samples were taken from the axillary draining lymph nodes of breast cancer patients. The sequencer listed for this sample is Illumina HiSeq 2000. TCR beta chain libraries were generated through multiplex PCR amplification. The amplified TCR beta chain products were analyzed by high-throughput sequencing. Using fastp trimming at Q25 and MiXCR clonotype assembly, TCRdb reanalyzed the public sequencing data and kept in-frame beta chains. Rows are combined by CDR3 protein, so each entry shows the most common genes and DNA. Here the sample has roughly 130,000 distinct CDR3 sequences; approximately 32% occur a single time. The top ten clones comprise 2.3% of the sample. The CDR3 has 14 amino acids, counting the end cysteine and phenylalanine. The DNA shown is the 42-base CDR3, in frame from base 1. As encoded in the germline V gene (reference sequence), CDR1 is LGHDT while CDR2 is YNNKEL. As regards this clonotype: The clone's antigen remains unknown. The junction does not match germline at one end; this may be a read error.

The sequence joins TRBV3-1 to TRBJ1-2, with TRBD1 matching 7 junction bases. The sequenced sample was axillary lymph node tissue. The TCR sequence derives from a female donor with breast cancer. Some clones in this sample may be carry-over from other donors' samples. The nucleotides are TGCGCCAGCAGCCAAGAAAAGGGGGCGGGTGGCTACGCCTTC. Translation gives CASSQEKGAGGYAF.